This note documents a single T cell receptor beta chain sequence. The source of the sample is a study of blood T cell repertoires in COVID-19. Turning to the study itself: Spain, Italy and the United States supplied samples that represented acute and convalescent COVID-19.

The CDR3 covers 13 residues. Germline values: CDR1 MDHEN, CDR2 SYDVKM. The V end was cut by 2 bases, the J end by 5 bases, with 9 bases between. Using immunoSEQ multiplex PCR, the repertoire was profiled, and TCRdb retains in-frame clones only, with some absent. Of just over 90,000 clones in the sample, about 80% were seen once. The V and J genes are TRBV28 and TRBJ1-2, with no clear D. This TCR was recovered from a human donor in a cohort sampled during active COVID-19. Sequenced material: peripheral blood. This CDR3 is CASSLMNSYGYTF. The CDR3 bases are TGTGCCAGCAGTTTAATGAACTCTTATGGCTACACCTTC.